The present entry profiles one T cell receptor beta chain with its context. No antigen is known for it. Base-call qualities are not available, and no considerably larger clone is one nucleotide away. These data originate in a study of CD8+ T cells in alopecia areata (dated 2018 in TCRdb). General notes on the study: The treated patients took part in an open-label pilot trial in which moderate-to-severe alopecia areata was treated with oral tofacitinib at 5 to 10 mg twice daily. Scalp clonality was compared among normal scalp (n=4), patchy alopecia areata scalp (n=8), and alopecia totalis/universalis scalp (n=8). immunoSEQ multiplex PCR using 35 Vbeta forward primers and 13 Jbeta reverse primers was used to amplify TCRbeta CDR3 regions. RNA came from the PAXgene miRNA kit for fixed scalp, the miRNeasy kit for PBMCs, and the RNeasy kit for mouse skin. Tofacitinib-treated patients had biopsies at baseline and at 4 and 24 weeks of treatment, with a later scalp biopsy in several patients. Patients received tofacitinib for 6 to 18 months and were then followed off drug for 6 months to check for delayed response and recurrence. Scalp tissue and sorted CD4+ and CD8+ peripheral blood T cells from patchy and totalis/universalis alopecia areata patients and from healthy controls were covered by human TCRbeta sequencing. In both human patients and the C3H/HeJ mouse model, the study applied high-throughput TCRbeta sequencing to look at T cell clonal expansion in alopecia areata. Disease severity in treated patients was measured with the SALT score, which quantifies the percentage of affected scalp surface area.

V is pared back by 8 bases and J by 6 bases, with 17 bases lying between the germline termini. For CDR1 and CDR2, the germline V gene lists SNHLY and FYNNEI. Including cysteine and phenylalanine, the CDR3 has 14 amino acids. The only DNA kept is the CDR3, 42 bases in frame from the first base. To prepare the library, the immunoSEQ multiplex PCR assay was applied. For TCR sequencing, RNA was extracted from every sample and reverse transcribed into cDNA to serve as template. SuperScript III was used to make first-strand cDNA, primed with a 2:1 mix of oligo-dT and random hexamers. A synthetic immune receptor repertoire was used to measure amplification bias, and any remaining bias was corrected computationally. As for how the authors treated the data: After raw reads were preprocessed to remove errors, the CDR3 was defined following IMGT conventions as running from the conserved cysteine to phenylalanine. Clonality was computed by normalizing Shannon entropy by log2 of the number of productive unique TCRs and subtracting the result from 1. Whether each scalp clone was CD4 or CD8 was inferred by checking scalp TCRbeta sequences against the CD4 and CD8 repertoires from sorted blood. This immuneACCESS table, as held by TCRdb, lists in-frame sequences with V and J called but not all clones. Of the missing ones, under half trace to an unresolved V gene in checked studies; the others have no known cause. D and trimming were read from the DNA, whereas the V and J calls and clone size are those reported in that table. The sample includes 150,000 to 200,000 clones, with roughly 58% observed a single time. About a sixth of the sample goes to the ten largest clones.

What the research found in general, with its limitations: Compared with normal scalp, lesional scalp, particularly in alopecia totalis/universalis, had higher clonality and more expanded CD8+ clones, which suggests antigenic drive. Many expanded lesional clones were found to persist in scalp and blood during tofacitinib treatment, and relapse after treatment cessation may be partly explained by this persistence. Unlike mouse skin, where gammadelta T cells dominate, normal human skin contains resident alphabeta T cells that get sequenced too, which complicates analysis of the scalp TCR repertoire. Compared with mice, TCR sequences shared between patients were less clear, possibly partly because of HLA diversity across the patient population. Because the treated cohort was small and had only one nonresponder, larger studies are needed to examine links between baseline CD8+ expansion and response. Tofacitinib significantly lowered scalp clonality and the number of expanded CD8+ clones among the top 100 scalp clones.

What this sample's treatment or condition label stands for: oral pan-JAK inhibitor, 5-10 mg twice daily. From alopecia areata patients, peripheral blood was collected along with lesional scalp punch biopsies. PBMCs were isolated by density centrifugation and stained for CD3, CD4 and CD8, and CD4+ and CD8+ T cells were sorted on a FACSAria. This clonotype originated in a human donor with alopecia areata. The sequenced sample was CD4+ T cells sorted from blood, obtained around week 55, from a patient treated with tofacitinib. The receptor chain draws on TRBV2 and TRBJ1-5; perhaps TRBD1 is the D gene, with 5 bases matching. The DNA is as follows: TGTGCCAGCGGGGCCGGCCCGGGGGTTCAGCCCCAGCATTTT. It translates as CASGAGPGVQPQHF. The entire variable domain, with the stretches around the CDR3 drawn from the reference TRBV2 and TRBJ1-5 proteins, is EPEVTQTPSHQVTQMGQEVILRCVPISNHLYFYWYRQILGQKVEFLVSFYNNEISEKSEIFDDQFSVERPDGSNFTLKIRSTKLEDSAMYFCASGAGPGVQPQHFGDGTRLSIL.